Presented here are 5 T cell receptor beta chains from one specimen sequenced in a study of brain T cells in children with intractable seizures. Measured with immunoSEQ multiplex PCR; TCRdb has only the in-frame clones, and not every one. This sample has 340,000 or so clones; over 90% occur once, and the top ten carry roughly 5.7%. Described time point: blood from clinic visit 5 months post-surgery; TSC patient then seizure free. This material consisted of peripheral blood, taken more than 4 months after surgery. These TCRs come from a boy younger than two with tuberous sclerosis and intractable seizures.

V gene TRBV19 combines with J gene TRBJ1-2; D not certain. The V gene lost 0 bases and the J gene lost 8 bases, with 10 bases spanning the gap. The CDR3 runs 13 residues. The germline CDR1 and CDR2 sequences are LNHDA and SQIVND (reference sequence). CDR3 region: CASSIEGHPGYTF. The CDR3 DNA reads TGTGCCAGTAGTATAGAGGGCCACCCGGGCTACACCTTC.

The rearrangement links TRBV4-1 to TRBJ2-7, with 7 nucleotides matching TRBD1. The CDR3 is made up of 15 amino acids. J gave up 3 bases and V 0 bases, and 5 bases lay outside the gene matches. Germline loops: CDR1 MGHRA, CDR2 YSYEKL. CDR3 DNA sequence: TGCGCCAGCAGCCAAGATAGGGGGCTTGTCTACGAGCAGTACTTC. Protein product: CASSQDRGLVYEQYF.

The sample holds one count of this clone. The V and J genes are TRBV7-9 and TRBJ1-1, with 8 bases aligning to TRBD1. There are 13 residues in the CDR3. Germline V CDR1 and CDR2: SEHNR, FQNEAQ (reference sequence). The J segment lost 6 bases and the V segment lost 5 bases, leaving 5 bases of the junction unmatched. CDR3 in DNA: TGTGCCAGCAGCCCAGGGGGCGACGCTGAAGCTTTCTTT. It translates to CASSPGGDAEAFF.

In regard to this clone: Other DNA variants within this sample encode the same CDR3. The chain is built from TRBV7-3 and TRBJ1-1; D perhaps matches TRBD1 (5 bases). Germline V CDR1 and CDR2: SGHTA, FQGTGA. Trimming cost V 0 bases and J 2 bases, with 7 bases left between them. This CDR3 is built from 14 residues. The CDR3 DNA reads TGTGCCAGCAGCTTAACGGGGGGAAACACTGAAGCTTTCTTT. Amino acid sequence: CASSLTGGNTEAFF. Filled out from reference TRBV7-3 and TRBJ1-1, the complete variable domain reads GAGVSQTPSNKVTEKGKYVELRCDPISGHTALYWYRQSLGQGPEFLIYFQGTGAADDSGLPNDRFFAVRPEGSVSTLKIQRTERGDSAVYLCASSLTGGNTEAFFGQGTRLTVV.

The chain links TRBV12-3 or TRBV12-4 to TRBJ2-7; tentatively, D is TRBD1 (5 bases). CDR3 length equals 13 residues. V lost 6 bases to trimming and J lost 6 bases, with 15 bases between them. The CDR3 bases are TGTGCCAGCAGGGGGCTGGGTCCGGGCGAGCAGTACTTC. It translates to CASRGLGPGEQYF.